This T cell receptor (beta chain) originates from a study of T cells in Graves' hyperthyroidism and ophthalmopathy. Diagnosing involved the use of clinical symptoms, serum thyroxine and TRAb, thyroid ultrasound and orbital computed tomography. In germline, CDR1 is MNHEY, CDR2 SMNVEV (reference sequence). This CDR3 contains 15 residues. Between the trimmed V and J ends, which lost 5 bases and 5 bases, there was a span of 18 bases. The CDR3 regions of TCR beta were amplified from RNA transcripts. A set of HTBI primers served as the primers for a first-round RT-PCR of the TCR CDR3. TCRdb itself ran the multiplex PCR reads through MiXCR, one entry per CDR3 protein. There are around 350,000 distinct CDR3 sequences in the sample; approximately 16% occur only once, and approximately 20% lies in the top ten.

The receptor comes from a woman aged 55-69 years with Graves' ophthalmopathy. The rearrangement links TRBV27 to TRBJ2-5; D is unclear. The material sequenced was blood. The CDR3 bases are TGTGCCAGCAGTCTTTATATCAGCCGGTTGGAGACCCAGTACTTC. Translation gives CASSLYISRLETQYF.